These 10 T cell receptor beta chains came from one sample sequenced in a study of identical twins. From the 5' RACE reads, TCRdb called clonotypes with MiXCR, one entry per CDR3 protein. The sample contains 1.5 million to 2 million distinct CDR3 sequences, 32% of which appear only once. Input material: cord blood. Source of these receptors: a newborn girl in good health.

The V and J genes are TRBV5-1 and TRBJ1-2; weak D call: TRBD1 (6 bases). V was cut by 5 bases and J by 1 base, with 12 bases left in between. This CDR3 contains 14 residues. Germline-derived CDR1 and CDR2 are SGHRS and YFSETQ. CDR3 loop: CASSVPGVNYGYTF. CDR3 sequence (DNA): TGCGCCAGCAGTGTGCCAGGGGTTAACTATGGCTACACCTTC.

This clonotype was seen only a few times. The genes are TRBV7-8 and TRBJ2-1; unclear D gene. The CDR3 length is 16 residues. Germline CDR1 and CDR2: SGHVS and FQNEAQ. Trimming shortened V by 1 base and J by 1 base, and 11 bases separated the two germline ends. The CDR3 DNA sequence: TGTGCCAGCAGCTTAGTAGTCGCGGTTTCCTACAATGAGCAGTTCTTC. Translation: CASSLVVAVSYNEQFF.

This clonotype was counted ten times or more. This sequence joins TRBV12-3 or TRBV12-4 and TRBJ2-7; D is ambiguous. V dropped 5 bases and J dropped 0 bases, with 11 bases sitting between them. The CDR3 is made up of 14 amino acids. CDR3 residues: CASSPARSSYEQYF. CDR3 sequence (DNA): TGTGCCAGCAGTCCCGCCAGGAGCTCCTACGAGCAGTACTTC.

The V gene is TRBV27, the J gene TRBJ2-1; the D is unclear. With the DNA end fitting TRBJ2-7 better, the J assignment may be wrong. In germline, CDR1 is MNHEY, CDR2 SMNVEV (reference sequence). This CDR3 spans 9 amino acids. The DNA for the CDR3 is TGTGCCACCTACGATGAGCAGTACTTC. As protein: CATYDEQYF.

The V and J genes are TRBV20-1 and TRBJ1-5; D not certain. Germline values: CDR1 DFQATT, CDR2 SNEGSKA (reference sequence). CDR3 length equals 15 residues. Trimming took 6 bases from V and 10 from J, leaving 25 bases between them. The CDR3 DNA reads as TGCAGTGCGATAGACACGGGGTTCGCAATCAGCCCCCAGCATTTT. This gives the protein CSAIDTGFAISPQHF.

The CDR3 nucleotides are TGTGCCAGCAGTTACTCTCGGGACAGGGGCAATGAGCAGTTCTTC. It codes for CASSYSRDRGNEQFF. This rearrangement joins TRBV6-5 to TRBJ2-1, with TRBD1 matching 10 bases. CDR1 and CDR2 (germline): MNHEY, SVGAGI. CDR3 size: 15 residues. The V and J ends lost 0 bases and 6 bases, in that order; junction bases with no gene match: 2.

V is TRBV14 and J is TRBJ2-7; the D is unclear. The J call may be mistaken, given a closer DNA end match to TRBJ2-5. The germline V gene has CDR1 SGHDN and CDR2 FVKESK. The CDR3 has 12 amino acids. This CDR3 is CASSQGSETQYF. The DNA of the CDR3 is TGTGCCAGCAGCCAAGGGAGCGAGACCCAGTACTTC.

The table lists this clonotype with a few counts. V usage is TRBV4-2 and J usage is TRBJ2-3; 12 nucleotides align to TRBD2. V lost 1 base to trimming and J lost 4 bases; unmatched junction nucleotides: 3. This CDR3 is 16 amino acids long. The germline V gene has CDR1 LGHNA and CDR2 YNFKEQ. The CDR3 protein is CASSQGSSGGADTQYF. The DNA for the CDR3 is TGTGCCAGCAGCCAAGGCTCTAGCGGGGGGGCAGATACGCAGTATTTT.

The chain joins TRBV18 to TRBJ2-1, with D uncertain. The DNA end favors TRBJ2-7, so the J call may be wrong. The CDR3 totals 14 residues. CDR1 and CDR2 from the germline V gene are KGHSH and LQKENI. The CDR3 DNA is TGTGCCAGCTCACCCCTATCGACCTACAATGAGCAGTACTTC. It codes for CASSPLSTYNEQYF.

The gene calls are TRBV21-1 and TRBJ1-2; the table assigns TRBD1, which was not confirmed against the DNA. TRBV21-1 is flagged as a pseudogene. The CDR3 has 14 amino acids. CDR3 DNA sequence: TGTGCCAGCAGTGGGACAGGGAAAAGCTATGGCTACACCTTC. It specifies CASSGTGKSYGYTF.